The next 3 T cell receptor beta chains were all read from a single sample in a study of cytomegalovirus exposure and HLA in healthy donors. Researchers ran the PCR with 60 Vbeta and 13 Jbeta primers. TCRdb keeps only in-frame clones here, not all; method: immunoSEQ multiplex PCR. The repertoire holds 110,000 to 150,000 clones, with around 79% as singletons. The sample was PBMCs. Source of these receptors: a woman under 40 in good health and CMV-seronegative.

This clone was detected only a few times. The rearrangement joins TRBV4-1 to TRBJ2-7; TRBD2 aligns across 9 bases. Unmatched junction bases numbered 6, after V lost 3 bases and J lost 3 bases. The CDR3 is 15 amino acids. In germline, CDR1 is MGHRA, CDR2 YSYEKL. CDR3 protein: CASSHISGGSYEQYF. Here the CDR3 DNA reads TGCGCCAGCAGCCACATTAGCGGGGGAAGCTACGAGCAGTACTTC.

The chain is built from TRBV6-5 and TRBJ1-6; D uncertain. The CDR3 has 15 residues. V shed 6 bases and J shed 0 bases, with 9 bases lying between them. The germline CDR1 and CDR2 sequences are MNHEY and SVGAGI. In nucleotides, the CDR3 is TGTGCCAGCAGACCACGGAGCTCCTATAATTCACCCCTCCACTTT. Protein sequence: CASRPRSSYNSPLHF.

This chain links TRBV19 with TRBJ1-2; D is unclear. The CDR3 has 14 residues. V was pared by 5 bases and J by 4 bases, with 14 bases between. The germline CDR1 and CDR2 sequences are LNHDA and SQIVND (reference sequence). This CDR3 is CASSPPERLYGYTF. The CDR3 DNA reads as TGTGCCAGTAGTCCCCCAGAAAGACTCTATGGCTACACCTTC.